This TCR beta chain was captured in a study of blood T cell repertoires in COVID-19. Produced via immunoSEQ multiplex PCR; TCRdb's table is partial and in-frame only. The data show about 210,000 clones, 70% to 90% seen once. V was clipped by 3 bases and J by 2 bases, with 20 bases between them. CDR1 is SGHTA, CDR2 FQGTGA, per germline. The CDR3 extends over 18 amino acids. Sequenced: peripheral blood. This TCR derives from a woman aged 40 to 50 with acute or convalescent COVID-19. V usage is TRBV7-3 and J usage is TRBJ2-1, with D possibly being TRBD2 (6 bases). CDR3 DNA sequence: TGTGCCAGCAGCTTCTATACCGGGACTTCGAGGACCTACAATGAGCAGTTCTTC. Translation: CASSFYTGTSRTYNEQFF. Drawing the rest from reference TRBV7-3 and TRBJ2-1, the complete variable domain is GAGVSQTPSNKVTEKGKYVELRCDPISGHTALYWYRQSLGQGPEFLIYFQGTGAADDSGLPNDRFFAVRPEGSVSTLKIQRTERGDSAVYLCASSFYTGTSRTYNEQFFGPGTRLTVL.